This entry describes one TCR beta chain. Its antigen is still unknown. TCRB transcripts that were expressed got sequenced, as all of the isolated RNA had been reverse transcribed. The repertoire was sequenced with immunoSEQ multiplex PCR; TCRdb's copy has only in-frame clones and lacks some. The sample holds under 300,000 clones, under 8.5% seen once. The source of the sample is a study of beta chain features in type 1 diabetes. Study details: On cell yields, gender and age, patients and healthy donors were similar. Study results and limitations: Fewer insertions but more deletions were seen at VDJ junctions in type 1 diabetes patients.

Staining for CD45RO/CCR7/CD25/CD127/CD95/CD27 allowed sorting of CD4+ naive, central memory, regulatory and stem cell-like memory cells. Populations isolated by sorting all had purity greater than 95%. With 7 bases removed from V and 3 bases from J, the gap between germline ends came to 15 bases. Looked up from germline, CDR1 is SGHTA and CDR2 is FQGNSA. The CDR3 consists of 15 residues. The chain carries TRBV7-2 and TRBJ1-4; no firm D call. Material: central memory CD4+ T cells from blood. This receptor was taken from a woman between 18 and 29 years old in good health. CDR3 nucleotide sequence: TGTGCCAGCACCAGTTTGGGGTCAGCTAATGAAAAACTGTTTTTT. It codes for CASTSLGSANEKLFF.